Reported below is one T cell receptor (beta chain). The read terminates 3 residues ahead of where the CDR3 ends, so the germline J gene completes it. Germline CDR1 MNHEY, CDR2 SVGEGT. Deletions cut 2 bases from V and 4 bases from J, with 14 bases between. The CDR3 is 16 residues long. Repertoires were generated with immunoSEQ multiplex PCR, while TCRdb's copy carries only in-frame clones and drops some. The sample table includes 31,000 or so clones. This specimen belongs to a study of T cells in women clearing cervical HPV infection. Study context: Case blood was drawn when the lesion was first found; control blood after infection became undetectable.

This TCR was sampled from a woman between 18 and 70 years old with a cervical HPV16 infection that either progressed to CIN3+ or cleared (not recorded which). The source material was blood buffy coat. The rearrangement joins TRBV6-2 or TRBV6-3 to TRBJ2-2, with a weak D call TRBD1 (6 bases). The CDR3 DNA, read in part, is TGTGCCAGCAGTTACCGACCGAAACAGGGCACCGGGGAG. This sequence encodes CASSYRPKQGTGE. Given in full, the CDR3 is CASSYRPKQGTGELFF.